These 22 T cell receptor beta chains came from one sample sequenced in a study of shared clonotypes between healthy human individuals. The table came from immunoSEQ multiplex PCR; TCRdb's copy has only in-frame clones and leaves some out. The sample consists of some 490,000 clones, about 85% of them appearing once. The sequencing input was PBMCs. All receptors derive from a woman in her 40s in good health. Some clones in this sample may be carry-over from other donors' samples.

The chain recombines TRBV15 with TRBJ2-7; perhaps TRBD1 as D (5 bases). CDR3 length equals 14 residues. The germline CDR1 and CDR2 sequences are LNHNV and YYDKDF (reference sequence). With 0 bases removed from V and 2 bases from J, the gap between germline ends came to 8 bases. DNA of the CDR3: TGTGCCACCAGCAGAGACAGGGTCGCCTACGAGCAGTACTTC. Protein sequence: CATSRDRVAYEQYF.

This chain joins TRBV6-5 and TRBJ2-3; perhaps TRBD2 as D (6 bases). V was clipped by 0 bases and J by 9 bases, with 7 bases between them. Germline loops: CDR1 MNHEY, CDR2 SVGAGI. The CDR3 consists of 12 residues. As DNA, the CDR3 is TGTGCCAGCAGTTACTCTGGGGGGACGCAGTATTTT. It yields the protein CASSYSGGTQYF.

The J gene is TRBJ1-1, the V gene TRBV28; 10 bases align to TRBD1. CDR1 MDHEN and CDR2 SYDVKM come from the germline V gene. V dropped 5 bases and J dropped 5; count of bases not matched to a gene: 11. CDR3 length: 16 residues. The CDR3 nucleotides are TGTGCCAGCAGTGACAGGGGGCGCGTTGGTCGGACTGAAGCTTTCTTT. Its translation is CASSDRGRVGRTEAFF.

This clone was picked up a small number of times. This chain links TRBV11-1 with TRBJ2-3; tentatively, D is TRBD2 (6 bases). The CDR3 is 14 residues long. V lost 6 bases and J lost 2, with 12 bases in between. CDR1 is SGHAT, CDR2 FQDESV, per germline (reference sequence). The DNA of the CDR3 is TGTGCCAGCAGTTCTCGGGACTCCACAGATACGCAGTATTTT. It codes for CASSSRDSTDTQYF.

CDR3 sequence: CSVAITNYEQYF. As DNA, the CDR3 is TGCAGCGTTGCCATCACAAACTACGAGCAGTACTTC. The chain uses TRBV29-1 and TRBJ2-7; D uncertain. The CDR3 contains 12 residues. The germline V gene has CDR1 SQVTM and CDR2 ANQGSEA. V gave up 4 bases and J gave up 3 bases, with 10 bases separating them.

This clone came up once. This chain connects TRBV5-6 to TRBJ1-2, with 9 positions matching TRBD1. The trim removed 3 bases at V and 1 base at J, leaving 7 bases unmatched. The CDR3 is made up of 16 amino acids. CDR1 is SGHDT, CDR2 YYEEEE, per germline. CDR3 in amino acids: CASSSGTGSLNYGYTF. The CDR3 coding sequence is TGTGCCAGCAGCTCAGGGACAGGGAGTCTTAACTATGGCTACACCTTC.

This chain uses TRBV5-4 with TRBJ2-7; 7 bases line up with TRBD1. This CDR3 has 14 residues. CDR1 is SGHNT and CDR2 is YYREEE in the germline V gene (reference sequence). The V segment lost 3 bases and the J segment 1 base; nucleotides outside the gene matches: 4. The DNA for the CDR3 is TGTGCCAGCAGCTCCCGGGACAGTTCCTACGAGCAGTACTTC. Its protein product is CASSSRDSSYEQYF.

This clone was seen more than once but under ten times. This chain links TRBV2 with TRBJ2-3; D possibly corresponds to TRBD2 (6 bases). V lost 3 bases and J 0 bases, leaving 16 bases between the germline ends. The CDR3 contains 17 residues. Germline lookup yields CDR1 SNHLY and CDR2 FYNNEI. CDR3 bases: TGTGCCAGCAGTGATAGCTTCCTGGGACTTAGCACAGATACGCAGTATTTT. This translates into CASSDSFLGLSTDTQYF.

This chain's CDR3 is CASSFQSGPDYGYTF. CDR3 DNA: TGTGCCAGCAGCTTTCAGTCCGGACCGGACTATGGCTACACCTTC. The V gene is TRBV11-1, the J gene TRBJ1-2; D is uncertain. The CDR3 spans 15 residues. The germline V gene has CDR1 SGHAT and CDR2 FQDESV (reference sequence). V was cut by 3 bases and J by 3 bases, with 14 bases left in between.

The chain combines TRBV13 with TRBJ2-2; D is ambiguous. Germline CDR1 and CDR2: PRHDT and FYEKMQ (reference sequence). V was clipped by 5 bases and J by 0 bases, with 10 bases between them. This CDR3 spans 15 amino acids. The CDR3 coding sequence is TGTGCCAGCAGCCACCGGACGGCGAACACCGGGGAGCTGTTTTTT. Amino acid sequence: CASSHRTANTGELFF.

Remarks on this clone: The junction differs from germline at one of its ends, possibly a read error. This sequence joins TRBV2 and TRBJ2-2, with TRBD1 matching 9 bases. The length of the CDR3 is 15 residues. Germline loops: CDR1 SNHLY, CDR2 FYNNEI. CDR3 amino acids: CASRTGGANTEELFF. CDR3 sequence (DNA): TGTGCCAGCAGGACAGGGGGTGCGAACACCGAGGAGCTGTTTTTT.

CDR3 DNA: TGTGCCAGCAGCTTAACTAGCGGGAGTGGTGATGGGGCCAACGTCCTGACTTTC. This codes for CASSLTSGSGDGANVLTF. The chain links TRBV9 to TRBJ2-6, with 11 bases fitting TRBD2. Per germline, CDR1 SGDLS and CDR2 YYNGEE. With V trimmed by 4 bases and J by 3 bases, 9 bases remained unmatched. The CDR3 has 18 residues. Full variable domain (remainder filled in from reference TRBV9 and TRBJ2-6): DSGVTQTPKHLITATGQRVTLRCSPRSGDLSVYWYQQSLDQGLQFLIQYYNGEERAKGNILERFSAQQFPDLHSELNLSSLELGDSALYFCASSLTSGSGDGANVLTFGAGSRLTVL.

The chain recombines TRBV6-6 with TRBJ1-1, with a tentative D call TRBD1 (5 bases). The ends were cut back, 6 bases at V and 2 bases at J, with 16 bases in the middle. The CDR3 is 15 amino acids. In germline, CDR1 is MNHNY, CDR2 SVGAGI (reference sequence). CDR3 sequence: CASRRPGPDNTEAFF. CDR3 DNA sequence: TGTGCCAGCAGACGTCCGGGACCGGATAACACTGAAGCTTTCTTT.

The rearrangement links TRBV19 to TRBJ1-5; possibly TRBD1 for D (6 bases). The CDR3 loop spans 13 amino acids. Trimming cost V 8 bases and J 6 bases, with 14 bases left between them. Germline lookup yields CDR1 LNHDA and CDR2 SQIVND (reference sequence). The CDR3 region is CASSHRVAQPQHF. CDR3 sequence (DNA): TGTGCCAGTTCGCACAGGGTGGCTCAGCCCCAGCATTTT.

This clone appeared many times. CDR3 region: CASSLNRWNTEAFF. As DNA, the CDR3 is TGTGCCAGCAGCCTTAACCGGTGGAACACTGAAGCTTTCTTT. The chain combines TRBV4-2 with TRBJ1-1; D is unresolved. The CDR3 is 14 residues long. V lost 4 bases and J lost 1, with 10 bases in between. CDR1 LGHNA and CDR2 YNFKEQ come from the germline V gene.

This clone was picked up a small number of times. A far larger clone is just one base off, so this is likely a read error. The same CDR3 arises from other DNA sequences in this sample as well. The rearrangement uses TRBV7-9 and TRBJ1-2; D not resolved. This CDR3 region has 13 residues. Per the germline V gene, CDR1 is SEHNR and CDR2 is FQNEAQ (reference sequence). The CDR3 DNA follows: TGTGCCAGCAGCGCCGATCTAGGTGATGGCTACACTTTC. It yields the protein CASSADLGDGYTF.

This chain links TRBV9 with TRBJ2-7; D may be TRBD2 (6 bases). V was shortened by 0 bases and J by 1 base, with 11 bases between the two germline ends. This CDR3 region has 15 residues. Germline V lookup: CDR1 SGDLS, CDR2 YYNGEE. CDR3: CASSVGGGTSYEQYF. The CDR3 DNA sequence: TGTGCCAGCAGCGTAGGGGGAGGAACATCCTACGAGCAGTACTTC.

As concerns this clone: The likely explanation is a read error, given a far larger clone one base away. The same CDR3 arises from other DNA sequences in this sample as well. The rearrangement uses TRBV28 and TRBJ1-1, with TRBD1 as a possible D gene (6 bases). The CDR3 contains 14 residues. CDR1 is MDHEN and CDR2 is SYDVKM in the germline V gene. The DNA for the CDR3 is TGTGCCAGTAGTTTACGGGGGGCGAACACTGAAGCTTTCTTT. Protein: CASSLRGANTEAFF.

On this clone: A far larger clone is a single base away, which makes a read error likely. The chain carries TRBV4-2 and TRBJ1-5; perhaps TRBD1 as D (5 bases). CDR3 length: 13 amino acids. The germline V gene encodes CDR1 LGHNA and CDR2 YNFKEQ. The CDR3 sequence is CDSSQGDGQPQHF. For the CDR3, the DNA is TGTGACAGCAGCCAAGGGGACGGTCAGCCCCAGCATTTT.

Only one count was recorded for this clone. CDR3 sequence (DNA): TGTGCCAGCAGCTTAGTATACAGGGTCGCCCAAGAGACCCAGTACTTC. This sequence encodes CASSLVYRVAQETQYF. The chain has TRBV7-9 and TRBJ2-5; D might be TRBD1 (6 bases). CDR3 length: 16 amino acids. The germline gives CDR1 SEHNR, CDR2 FQNEAQ (reference sequence). V lost 1 base to trimming and J lost 1 base, with 13 bases between them.

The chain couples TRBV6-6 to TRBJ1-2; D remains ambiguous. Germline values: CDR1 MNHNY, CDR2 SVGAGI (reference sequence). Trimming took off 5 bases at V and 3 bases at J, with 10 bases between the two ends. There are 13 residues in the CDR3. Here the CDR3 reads CASSPTEYYGYTF. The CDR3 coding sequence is TGTGCCAGCAGTCCTACCGAATACTATGGCTACACCTTC.

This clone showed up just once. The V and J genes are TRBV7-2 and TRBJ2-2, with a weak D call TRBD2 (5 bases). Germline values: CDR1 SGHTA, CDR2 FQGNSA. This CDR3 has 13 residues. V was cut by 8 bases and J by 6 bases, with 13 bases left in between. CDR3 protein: CASASSEAGELFF. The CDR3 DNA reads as TGTGCCAGCGCGAGTAGCGAAGCCGGGGAGCTGTTTTTT.